This T cell receptor (beta chain) is from a study of cytomegalovirus exposure and HLA in healthy donors. Remarks on this clone: What it binds is unknown.

Study results and caveats: Segments of the TCR beta V type were, in most cases, productive about 87% or about 30% of the time in an earlier analysis. Usually a TCR sequence was rare, but some public TCRs were found in many donors. Some TCR beta chains (164 of them) were listed as cytomegalovirus-associated.

The germline V gene encodes CDR1 SGHRS and CDR2 YFSETQ. Trimming left V 0 bases short and J 2 bases short, with 12 bases between. The CDR3 consists of 16 residues. Amplification used 60 Vbeta primers and 13 Jbeta primers. Clones were read by immunoSEQ multiplex PCR, and TCRdb kept only the in-frame ones, dropping some. The table lists some 150,000 clones, approximately 81% of them singletons, with under 3% in the top ten. The chain uses TRBV5-1 and TRBJ2-1, with a tentative D call TRBD2 (6 bases). The specimen sequenced was PBMCs. The origin of this receptor is a woman between 50 and 59 years old in good health and CMV-seronegative. The CDR3 DNA reads as TGCGCCAGCAGCTTGGCCGGGGGTCCACCCTACAATGAGCAGTTCTTC. Its protein product is CASSLAGGPPYNEQFF.